This T cell receptor beta chain was obtained from a study of blood T cell repertoires in COVID-19. Study at large: Both acute and convalescent COVID-19 samples were obtained from the United States, Italy and Spain. PBMCs, B-cell-depleted T cells, or T cells provided the cDNA or gDNA that made up the material.

As processed by the authors: Amplifying reference gene primers gave estimates of nucleated cell counts. Clones were read by immunoSEQ multiplex PCR, and TCRdb kept only the in-frame ones, dropping some. V, J and clone size were drawn from that table, and D and trimming were deduced from the DNA. The data hold roughly 200,000 clones, with approximately 86% observed a single time. Germline assignment: CDR1 LGHNA and CDR2 YSLEER. V trimming: 0 bases; J trimming: 5 bases; junction bases outside the gene matches: 11. The CDR3 has 17 residues. Source material: peripheral blood. The V gene is TRBV4-3, the J gene TRBJ2-3, with 7 bases lining up with TRBD2. This TCR came from a man in his 60s with acute or convalescent COVID-19. CDR3 sequence reads: CASSQDRTSVEGDTQYF. DNA of the CDR3: TGCGCCAGCAGCCAAGACCGGACTAGTGTCGAGGGAGATACGCAGTATTTT.